This TCR beta chain was recovered during a study of blood T cell repertoires in COVID-19. Study information: There were acute and convalescent COVID-19 samples, and they came from the United States, Italy and Spain. From T cells, B-cell-depleted T cells, or PBMCs came the material, which was cDNA or gDNA.

Donors were grouped by their self-reported clinical history. Trimming at V came to 2 bases and at J to 4 bases, leaving 7 bases not matched to a gene. Looked up from germline, CDR1 is LGHDT and CDR2 is YNNKEL (reference sequence). The CDR3 consists of 15 residues. Authors' analysis steps: Amplification from reference gene primers served as the basis for estimated nucleated cell counts. The data were produced by immunoSEQ multiplex PCR, yet TCRdb's version contains in-frame clones alone and is incomplete. The V and J calls and the clone size are those of that table, but D and trimming were determined from the DNA. The top ten clones hold less than 7% of a sample with about 150,000 clones, approximately 80% of them seen once.

This clonotype was sampled from a woman between 40 and 50 years old who had recovered from COVID-19. Input material: PBMCs or T cells enriched from blood (not recorded which). The chain combines TRBV3-1 (or the pseudogene TRBV3-2) with TRBJ1-1, with TRBD1 matching 7 bases. The CDR3 nucleotides are TGTGCCAGCAGCCAAACGGGGCAGGGGGGCACTGAAGCTTTCTTT. Its translation is CASSQTGQGGTEAFF.